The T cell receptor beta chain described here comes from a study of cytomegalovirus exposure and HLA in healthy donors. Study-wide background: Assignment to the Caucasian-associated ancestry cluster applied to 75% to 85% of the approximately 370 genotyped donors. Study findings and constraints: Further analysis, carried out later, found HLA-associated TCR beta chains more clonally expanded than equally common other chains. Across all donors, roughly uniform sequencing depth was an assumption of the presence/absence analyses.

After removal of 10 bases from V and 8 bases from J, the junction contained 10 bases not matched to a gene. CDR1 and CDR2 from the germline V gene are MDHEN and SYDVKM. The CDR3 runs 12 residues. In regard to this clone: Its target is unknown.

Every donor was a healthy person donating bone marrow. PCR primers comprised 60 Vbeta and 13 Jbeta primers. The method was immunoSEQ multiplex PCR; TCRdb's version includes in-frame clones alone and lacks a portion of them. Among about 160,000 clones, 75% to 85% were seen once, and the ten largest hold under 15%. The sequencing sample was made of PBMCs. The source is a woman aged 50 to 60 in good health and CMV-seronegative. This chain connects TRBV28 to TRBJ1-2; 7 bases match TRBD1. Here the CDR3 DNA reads TGTGCCACCGGAGGGGGCTCTCGAGGCTACACCTTC. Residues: CATGGGSRGYTF.